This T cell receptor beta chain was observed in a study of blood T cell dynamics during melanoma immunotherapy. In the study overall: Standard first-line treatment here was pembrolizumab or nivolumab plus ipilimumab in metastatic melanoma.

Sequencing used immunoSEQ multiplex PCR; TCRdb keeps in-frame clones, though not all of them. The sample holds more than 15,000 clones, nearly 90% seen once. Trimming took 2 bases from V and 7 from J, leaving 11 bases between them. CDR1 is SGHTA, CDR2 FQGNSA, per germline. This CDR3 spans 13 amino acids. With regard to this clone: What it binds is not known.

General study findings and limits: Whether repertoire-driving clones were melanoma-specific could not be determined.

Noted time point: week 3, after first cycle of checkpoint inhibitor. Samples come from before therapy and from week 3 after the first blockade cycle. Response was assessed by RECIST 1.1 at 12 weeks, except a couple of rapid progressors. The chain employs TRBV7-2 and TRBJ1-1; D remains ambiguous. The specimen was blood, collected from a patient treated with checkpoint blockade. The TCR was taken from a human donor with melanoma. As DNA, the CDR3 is TGTGCCAGCAGCTTAAAAAATGTGGGTGAAGCTTTCTTT. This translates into CASSLKNVGEAFF.